The clone carrying this T cell receptor (beta chain) showed up many times. Its antigen remains unknown. Amplified regions were TCR beta CDR3 sequences from RNA transcripts. Using the HTBI primer set, a first-round RT-PCR was run on the TCR CDR3. Using its own MiXCR run on the multiplex PCR reads, TCRdb lists one record per CDR3 protein. The sample lists a few hundred thousand distinct CDR3 sequences, less than 15% seen once, with 9.2% in the top ten. This sample is part of a study of T cells in Graves' hyperthyroidism and ophthalmopathy. Study-level information: Blood from the periphery was taken at initial diagnosis, before any treatment. Regarding the study as a whole: By a 13 V-J model, ophthalmopathy was set apart from stable hyperthyroidism.

V dropped 2 bases and J dropped 5 bases, with 14 bases sitting between them. This CDR3 has 15 amino acids. From germline, CDR1 is PRHDT and CDR2 FYEKMQ (reference sequence). Stability of Graves' hyperthyroidism was defined as absent ophthalmopathy progression within 18 months. In patients aged 18 to 65, hyperthyroidism was newly diagnosed, with duration under 2 months. V and J are TRBV13 and TRBJ2-3, with D maybe TRBD2 (5 bases). The sequence was collected from a woman aged 18-30 years with Graves' hyperthyroidism. The sample consisted of blood. The CDR3 spells CASSLRSTRGDTQYF. DNA of the CDR3: TGTGCCAGCAGCTTAAGGTCCACTCGGGGAGATACGCAGTATTTT.